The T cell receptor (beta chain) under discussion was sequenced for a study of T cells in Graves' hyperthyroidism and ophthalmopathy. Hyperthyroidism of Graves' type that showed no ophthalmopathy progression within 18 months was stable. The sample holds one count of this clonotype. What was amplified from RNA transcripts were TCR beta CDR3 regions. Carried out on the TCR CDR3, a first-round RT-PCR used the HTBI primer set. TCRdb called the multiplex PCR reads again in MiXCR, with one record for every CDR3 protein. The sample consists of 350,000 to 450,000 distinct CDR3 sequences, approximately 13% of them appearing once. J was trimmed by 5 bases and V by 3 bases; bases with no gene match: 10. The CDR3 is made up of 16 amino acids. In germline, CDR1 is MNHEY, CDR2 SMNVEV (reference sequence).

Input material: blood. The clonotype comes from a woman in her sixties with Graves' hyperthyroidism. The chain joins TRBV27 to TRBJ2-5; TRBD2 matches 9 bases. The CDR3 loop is CASSLTSGLGGETQYF. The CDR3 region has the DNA TGTGCCAGCAGTTTGACTAGCGGCCTTGGGGGGGAGACCCAGTACTTC.